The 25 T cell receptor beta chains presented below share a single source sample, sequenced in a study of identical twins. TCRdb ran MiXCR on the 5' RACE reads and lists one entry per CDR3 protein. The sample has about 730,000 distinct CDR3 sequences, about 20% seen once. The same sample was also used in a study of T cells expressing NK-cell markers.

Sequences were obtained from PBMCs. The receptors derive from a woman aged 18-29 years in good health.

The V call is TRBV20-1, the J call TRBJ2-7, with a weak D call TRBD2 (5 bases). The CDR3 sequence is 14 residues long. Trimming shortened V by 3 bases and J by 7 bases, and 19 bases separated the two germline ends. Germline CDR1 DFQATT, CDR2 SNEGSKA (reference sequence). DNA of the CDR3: TGCAGTGCTAGTAGGGCGGGCCCCCGCGGGGAGCAGTACTTC. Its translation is CSASRAGPRGEQYF.

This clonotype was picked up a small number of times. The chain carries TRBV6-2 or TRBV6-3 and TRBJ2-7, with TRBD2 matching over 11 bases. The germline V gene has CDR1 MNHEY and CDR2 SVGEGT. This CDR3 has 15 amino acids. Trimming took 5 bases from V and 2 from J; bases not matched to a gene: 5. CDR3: CASSGGTSGPYEQYF. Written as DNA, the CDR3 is TGTGCCAGCAGTGGCGGGACTAGCGGTCCCTACGAGCAGTACTTC.

The CDR3 region is CASSPVPSGEYEQYF. The CDR3 bases are TGTGCCAGCAGCCCCGTTCCTAGCGGAGAGTACGAGCAGTACTTC. This chain links TRBV7-6 with TRBJ2-7; 7 bases agree with TRBD2. Germline CDR1 reads SGHVS; CDR2 reads FNYEAQ. The CDR3 contains 15 residues. Unmatched junction bases numbered 11, after V lost 5 bases and J lost 4 bases.

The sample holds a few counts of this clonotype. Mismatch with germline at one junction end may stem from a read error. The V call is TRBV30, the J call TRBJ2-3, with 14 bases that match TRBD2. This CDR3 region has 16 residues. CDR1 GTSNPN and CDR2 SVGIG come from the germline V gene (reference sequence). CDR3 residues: CAWSDGTSGSIDTQYF. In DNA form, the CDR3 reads TGTGCCTGGAGTGACGGGACTAGCGGGAGCATAGATACGCAGTATTTT. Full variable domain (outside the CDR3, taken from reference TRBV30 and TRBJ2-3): SQTIHQWPATLVQPVGSPLSLECTVEGTSNPNLYWYRQAAGRGLQLLFYSVGIGQISSEVPQNLSASRPQDRQFILSSKKLLLSDSGFYLCAWSDGTSGSIDTQYFGPGTRLTVL.

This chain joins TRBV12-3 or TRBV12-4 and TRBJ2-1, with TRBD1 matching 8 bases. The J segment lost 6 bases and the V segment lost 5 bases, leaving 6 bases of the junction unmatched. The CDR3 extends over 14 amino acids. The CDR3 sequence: CASSMTGAGNEQFF. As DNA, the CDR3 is TGTGCCAGCAGTATGACAGGGGCGGGCAATGAGCAGTTCTTC.

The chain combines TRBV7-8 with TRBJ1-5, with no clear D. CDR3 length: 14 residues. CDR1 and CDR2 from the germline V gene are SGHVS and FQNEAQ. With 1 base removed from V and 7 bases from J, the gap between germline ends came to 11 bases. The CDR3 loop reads CASSLGENLQPQHF. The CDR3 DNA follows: TGTGCCAGCAGCTTAGGGGAAAATTTACAGCCCCAGCATTTT.

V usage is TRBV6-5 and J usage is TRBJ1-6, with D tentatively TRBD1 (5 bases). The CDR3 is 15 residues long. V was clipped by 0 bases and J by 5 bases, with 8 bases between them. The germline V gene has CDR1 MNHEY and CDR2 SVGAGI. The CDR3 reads CASSYSYRNNSPLHF. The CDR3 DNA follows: TGTGCCAGCAGTTACTCGTACAGGAATAATTCACCCCTCCACTTT.

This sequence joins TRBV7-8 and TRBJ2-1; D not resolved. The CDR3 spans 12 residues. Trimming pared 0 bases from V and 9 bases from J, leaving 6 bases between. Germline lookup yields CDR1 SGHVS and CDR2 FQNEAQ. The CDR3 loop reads CASSLAIGEQFF. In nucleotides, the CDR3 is TGTGCCAGCAGCTTAGCTATAGGTGAGCAGTTCTTC. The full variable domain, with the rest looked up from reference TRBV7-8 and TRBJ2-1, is GAGVSQSPRYKVAKRGQDVALRCDPISGHVSLFWYQQALGQGPEFLTYFQNEAQLDKSGLPSDRFFAERPEGSVSTLKIQRTQQEDSAVYLCASSLAIGEQFFGPGTRLTVL.

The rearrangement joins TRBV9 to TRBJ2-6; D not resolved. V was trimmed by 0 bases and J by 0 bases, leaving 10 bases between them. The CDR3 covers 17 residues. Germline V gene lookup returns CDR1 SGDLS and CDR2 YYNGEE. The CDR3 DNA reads TGTGCCAGCAGCGTAGAACTACGGTTCTCTGGGGCCAACGTCCTGACTTTC. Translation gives CASSVELRFSGANVLTF.

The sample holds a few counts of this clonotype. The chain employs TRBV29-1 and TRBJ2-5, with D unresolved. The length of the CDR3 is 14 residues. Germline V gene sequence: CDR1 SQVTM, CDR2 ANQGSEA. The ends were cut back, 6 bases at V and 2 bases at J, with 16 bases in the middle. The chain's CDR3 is CSVLPAGVQETQYF. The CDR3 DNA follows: TGCAGCGTCCTACCGGCAGGCGTGCAAGAGACCCAGTACTTC.

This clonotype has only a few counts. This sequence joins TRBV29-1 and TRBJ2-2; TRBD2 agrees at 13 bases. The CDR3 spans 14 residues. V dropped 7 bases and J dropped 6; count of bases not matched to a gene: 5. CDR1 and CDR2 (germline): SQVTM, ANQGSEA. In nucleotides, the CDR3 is TGCAGCGCACTAGCGGGAGGGCCTGCCGGGGAGCTGTTTTTT. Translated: CSALAGGPAGELFF.

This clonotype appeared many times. The CDR3 region has the DNA TGCAGTGCTGGGAGAGGTCCGGGAGGGCCGTTCGTCGAGCAGTACTTC. Amino acids: CSAGRGPGGPFVEQYF. This rearrangement joins TRBV20-1 to TRBJ2-7; 8 bases line up with TRBD2. The CDR3 is 16 amino acids. Germline loops: CDR1 DFQATT, CDR2 SNEGSKA (reference sequence). J gave up 6 bases and V 5 bases, and 18 bases lay outside the gene matches.

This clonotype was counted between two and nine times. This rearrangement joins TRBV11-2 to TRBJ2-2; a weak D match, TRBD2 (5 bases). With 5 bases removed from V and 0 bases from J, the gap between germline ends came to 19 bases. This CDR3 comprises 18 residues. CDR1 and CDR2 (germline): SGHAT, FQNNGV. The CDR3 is CASSPWPGTDANTGELFF. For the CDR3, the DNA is TGTGCCAGCAGCCCATGGCCGGGAACAGACGCGAACACCGGGGAGCTGTTTTTT.

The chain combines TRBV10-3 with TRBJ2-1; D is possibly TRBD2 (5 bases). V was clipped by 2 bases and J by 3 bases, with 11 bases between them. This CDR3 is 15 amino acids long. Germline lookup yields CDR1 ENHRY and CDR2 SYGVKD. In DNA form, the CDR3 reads TGTGCCATCAGTGAGCCTATCGGACTCTACAATGAGCAGTTCTTC. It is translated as CAISEPIGLYNEQFF.

CDR3 DNA sequence: TGTGCCAGCAGCTTGGCCGGGAGCGGGACGGCTACGCAGTATTTT. It translates to CASSLAGSGTATQYF. The chain links TRBV5-4 to TRBJ2-3; the match to TRBD2 covers 7 bases. Looked up from germline, CDR1 is SGHNT and CDR2 is YYREEE (reference sequence). This CDR3 is built from 15 residues. V lost 0 bases to trimming and J lost 8 bases; unmatched junction nucleotides: 9.

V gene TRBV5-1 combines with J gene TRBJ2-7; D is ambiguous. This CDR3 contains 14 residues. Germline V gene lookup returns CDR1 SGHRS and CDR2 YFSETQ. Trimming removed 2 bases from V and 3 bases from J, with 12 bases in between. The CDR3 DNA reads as TGCGCCAGCAGCTTTAACGGGCCCAACTACGAGCAGTACTTC. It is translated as CASSFNGPNYEQYF. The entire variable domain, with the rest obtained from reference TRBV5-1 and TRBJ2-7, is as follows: KAGVTQTPRYLIKTRGQQVTLSCSPISGHRSVSWYQQTPGQGLQFLFEYFSETQRNKGNFPGRFSGRQFSNSRSEMNVSTLELGDSALYLCASSFNGPNYEQYFGPGTRLTVT.

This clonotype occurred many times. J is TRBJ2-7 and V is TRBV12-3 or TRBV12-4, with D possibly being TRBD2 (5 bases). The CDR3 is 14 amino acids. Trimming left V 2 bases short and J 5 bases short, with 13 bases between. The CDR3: CASSLLMRAHEQYF. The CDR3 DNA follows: TGTGCCAGCAGTTTACTTATGAGGGCCCACGAGCAGTACTTC.

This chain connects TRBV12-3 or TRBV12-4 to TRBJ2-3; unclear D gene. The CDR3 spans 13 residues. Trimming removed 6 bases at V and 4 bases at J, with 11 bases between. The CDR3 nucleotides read TGTGCCAGCAGGGGCCAGACCCCAGATACGCAGTATTTT. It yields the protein CASRGQTPDTQYF.

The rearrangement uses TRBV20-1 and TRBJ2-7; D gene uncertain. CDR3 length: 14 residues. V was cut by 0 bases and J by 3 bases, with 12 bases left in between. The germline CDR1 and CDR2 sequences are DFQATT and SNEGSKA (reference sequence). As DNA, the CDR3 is TGCAGTGCTAGAGATCCCAAGGATTTCTACGAGCAGTACTTC. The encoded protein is CSARDPKDFYEQYF.

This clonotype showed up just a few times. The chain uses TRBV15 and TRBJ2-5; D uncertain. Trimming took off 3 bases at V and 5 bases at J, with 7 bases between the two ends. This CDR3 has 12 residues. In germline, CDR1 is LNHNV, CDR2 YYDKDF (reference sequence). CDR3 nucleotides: TGTGCCACCAGCAGTCGGCGGGAGACCCAGTACTTC. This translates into CATSSRRETQYF. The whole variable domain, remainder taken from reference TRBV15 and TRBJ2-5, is DAMVIQNPRYQVTQFGKPVTLSCSQTLNHNVMYWYQQKSSQAPKLLFHYYDKDFNNEADTPDNFQSRRPNTSFCFLDIRSPGLGDTAMYLCATSSRRETQYFGPGTRLLVL.

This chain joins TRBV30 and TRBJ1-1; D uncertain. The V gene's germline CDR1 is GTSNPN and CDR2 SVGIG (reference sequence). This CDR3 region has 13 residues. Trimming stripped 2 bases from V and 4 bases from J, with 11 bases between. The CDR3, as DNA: TGTGCCTGGAGTTCAACGAAGGGCACTGAAGCTTTCTTT. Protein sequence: CAWSSTKGTEAFF.

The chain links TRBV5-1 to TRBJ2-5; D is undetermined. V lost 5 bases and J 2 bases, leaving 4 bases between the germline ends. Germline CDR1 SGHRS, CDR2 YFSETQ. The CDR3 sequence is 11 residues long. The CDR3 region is CASREQETQYF. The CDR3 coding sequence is TGCGCCAGCAGGGAGCAAGAGACCCAGTACTTC.

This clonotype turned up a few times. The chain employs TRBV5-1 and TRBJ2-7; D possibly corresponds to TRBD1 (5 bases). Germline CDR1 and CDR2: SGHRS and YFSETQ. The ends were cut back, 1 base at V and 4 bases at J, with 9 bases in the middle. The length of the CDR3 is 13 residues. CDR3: CASSLNRQYEQYF. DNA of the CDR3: TGCGCCAGCAGCTTGAACAGACAGTACGAGCAGTACTTC. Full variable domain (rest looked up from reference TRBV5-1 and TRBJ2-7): KAGVTQTPRYLIKTRGQQVTLSCSPISGHRSVSWYQQTPGQGLQFLFEYFSETQRNKGNFPGRFSGRQFSNSRSEMNVSTLELGDSALYLCASSLNRQYEQYFGPGTRLTVT.

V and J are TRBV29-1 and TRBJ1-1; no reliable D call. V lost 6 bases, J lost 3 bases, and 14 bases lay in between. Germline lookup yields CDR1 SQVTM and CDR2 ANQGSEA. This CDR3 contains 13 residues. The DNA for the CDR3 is TGCAGCGTCCGCTCGACACTCGACACTGAAGCTTTCTTT. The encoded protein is CSVRSTLDTEAFF.

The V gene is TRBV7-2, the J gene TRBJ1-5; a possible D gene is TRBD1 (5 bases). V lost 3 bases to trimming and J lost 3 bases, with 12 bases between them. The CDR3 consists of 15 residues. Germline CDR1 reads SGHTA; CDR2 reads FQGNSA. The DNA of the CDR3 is TGTGCCAGCAGCTTGATGGGGACCAACAATCAGCCCCAGCATTTT. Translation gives CASSLMGTNNQPQHF.